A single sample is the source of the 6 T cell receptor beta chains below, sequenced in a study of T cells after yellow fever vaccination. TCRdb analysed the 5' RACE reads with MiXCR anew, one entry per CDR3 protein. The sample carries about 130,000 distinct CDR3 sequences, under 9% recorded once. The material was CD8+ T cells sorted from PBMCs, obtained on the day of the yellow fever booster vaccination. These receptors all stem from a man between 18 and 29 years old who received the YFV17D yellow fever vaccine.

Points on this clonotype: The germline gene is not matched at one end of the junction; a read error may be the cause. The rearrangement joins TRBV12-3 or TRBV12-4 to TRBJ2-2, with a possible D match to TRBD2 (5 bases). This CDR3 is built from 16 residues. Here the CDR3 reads CASTHLRTSVAGELVF. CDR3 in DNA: TGTGCCAGCACACACCTTCGGACCAGCGTCGCCGGGGAGCTGGTTTTT.

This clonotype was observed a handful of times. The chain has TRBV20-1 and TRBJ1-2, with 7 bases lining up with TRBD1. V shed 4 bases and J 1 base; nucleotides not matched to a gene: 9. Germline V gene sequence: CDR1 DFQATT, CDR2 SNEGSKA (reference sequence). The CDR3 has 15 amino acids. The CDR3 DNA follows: TGCAGTGCTACGAGTAACAGGGGACTTAACTATGGCTACACCTTC. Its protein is CSATSNRGLNYGYTF.

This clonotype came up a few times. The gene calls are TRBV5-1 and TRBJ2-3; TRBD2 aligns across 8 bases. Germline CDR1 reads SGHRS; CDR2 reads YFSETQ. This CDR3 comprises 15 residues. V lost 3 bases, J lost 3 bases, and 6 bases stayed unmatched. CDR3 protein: CASSSGLGFTDTQYF. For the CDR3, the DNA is TGCGCCAGCAGCTCGGGACTAGGATTTACAGATACGCAGTATTTT.

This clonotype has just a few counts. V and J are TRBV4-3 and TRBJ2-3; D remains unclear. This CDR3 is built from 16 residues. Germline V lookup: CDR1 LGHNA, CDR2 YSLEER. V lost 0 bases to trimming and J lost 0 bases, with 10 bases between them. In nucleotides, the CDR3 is TGCGCCAGCAGCCAAGATCGCTGGTCCAGCACAGATACGCAGTATTTT. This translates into CASSQDRWSSTDTQYF.

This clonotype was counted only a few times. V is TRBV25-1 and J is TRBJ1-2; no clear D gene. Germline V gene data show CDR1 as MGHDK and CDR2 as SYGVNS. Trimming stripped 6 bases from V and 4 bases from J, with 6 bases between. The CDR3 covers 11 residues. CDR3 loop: CASRAPYGYTF. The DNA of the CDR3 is TGTGCCAGCAGGGCACCCTATGGCTACACCTTC.

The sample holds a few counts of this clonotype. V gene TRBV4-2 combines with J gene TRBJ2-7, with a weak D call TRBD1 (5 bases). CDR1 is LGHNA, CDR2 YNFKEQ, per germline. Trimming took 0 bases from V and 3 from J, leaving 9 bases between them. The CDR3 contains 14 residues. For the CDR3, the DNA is TGTGCCAGCAGCCAAGATTCAGGGTACTACGAGCAGTACTTC. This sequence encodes CASSQDSGYYEQYF.